A selection of T cell receptor beta chains follows, all from one sample in a study of T cells in Graves' hyperthyroidism and ophthalmopathy. Using its own MiXCR run on the multiplex PCR reads, TCRdb lists one record per CDR3 protein. The repertoire holds about 460,000 distinct CDR3 sequences, with about 20% as singletons. Source material: blood. Receptors originate from a woman in her 70s with Graves' ophthalmopathy. The CDR3 runs from the conserved cysteine through the conserved F or W.

v_gene	j_gene	CDR3aa
TRBV9	TRBJ1-6	CASTKGSQYNSPLHF
TRBV19	TRBJ2-5	CASRPGLAGAETQYF
TRBV4-1	TRBJ1-6	CASSQAGQGGNSPLHF
TRBV7-2	TRBJ2-4	CASTRDRADIQYF
TRBV19	TRBJ2-2	CASSIFSGELFF
TRBV11-2	TRBJ2-1	CASSSSGLARDEQFF
TRBV20-1	TRBJ2-1	CSARVLSVAGGSYNEQFF
TRBV19	TRBJ1-1	CASSTYRGNTEAFF
TRBV7-2	TRBJ2-7	CASSLLTSAYEQYF
TRBV2	TRBJ2-6	CASSAGTGLPSGANVLTF
TRBV11-2	TRBJ2-1	CASSLLAVSGNEQFF
TRBV20-1	TRBJ2-1	CSASLVVYNEQFF
TRBV20-1	TRBJ1-3	CSANEGGTGNTIYF
TRBV5-1	TRBJ1-4	CASSPLVRGQLSYEKLFF